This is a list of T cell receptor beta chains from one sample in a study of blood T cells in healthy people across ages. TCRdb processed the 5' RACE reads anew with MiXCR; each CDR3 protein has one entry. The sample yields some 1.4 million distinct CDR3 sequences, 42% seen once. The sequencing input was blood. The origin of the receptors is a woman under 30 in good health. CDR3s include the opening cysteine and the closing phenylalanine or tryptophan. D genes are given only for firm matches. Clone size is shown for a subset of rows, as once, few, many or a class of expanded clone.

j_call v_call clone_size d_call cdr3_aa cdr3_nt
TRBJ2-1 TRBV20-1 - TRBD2 CSARDSGLAGGRTYNEQFF TGCAGTGCTAGAGATTCAGGACTAGCGGGAGGGAGAACCTACAATGAGCAGTTCTTC
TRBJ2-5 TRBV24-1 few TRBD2 CATSEGTSGEQYF TGTGCCACCAGTGAAGGGACTAGCGGTGAGCAGTACTTC
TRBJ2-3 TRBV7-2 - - CASSSPRARDTQYF TGTGCCAGCAGCTCCCCCCGGGCCAGAGATACGCAGTATTTT
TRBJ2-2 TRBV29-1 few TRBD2 CSVRGGTDTGELFF TGCAGCGTTCGGGGGGGGACGGACACCGGGGAGCTGTTTTTT
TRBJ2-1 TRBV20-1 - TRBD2 CSAVTSGGGYNEQFF TGCAGTGCTGTTACTAGCGGGGGTGGCTACAATGAGCAGTTCTTC
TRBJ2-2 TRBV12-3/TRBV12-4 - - CASSGQVDGITNTGELFF TGTGCCAGCAGTGGTCAAGTCGACGGGATTACGAACACCGGGGAGCTGTTTTTT
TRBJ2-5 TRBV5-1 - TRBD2 CASSARDSSGLAGAYNEQYF TGCGCCAGCAGCGCCCGAGACTCCTCCGGACTAGCGGGGGCTTACAATGAGCAGTACTTC
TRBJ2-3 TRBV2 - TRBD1 CASRRQGMITDTQYF TGTGCCAGCAGAAGACAGGGAATGATTACAGATACGCAGTATTTT
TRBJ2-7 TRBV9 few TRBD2 CASSGPGLAGEPYEQYF TGTGCCAGCAGCGGTCCGGGACTAGCGGGGGAACCCTACGAGCAGTACTTC
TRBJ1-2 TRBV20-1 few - CSAHHSLVRYGYTF TGCAGTGCCCACCATTCCCTCGTGCGCTATGGCTACACCTTC
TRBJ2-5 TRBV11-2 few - CASSLRGSLSWETQYF TGTGCCAGCAGCTTAAGGGGTAGCCTCTCATGGGAGACCCAGTACTTC
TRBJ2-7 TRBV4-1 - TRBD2 CASSQDFPGSGKRNEQYF TGCGCCAGCAGCCAAGATTTCCCTGGGAGCGGGAAGCGGAATGAGCAGTACTTC
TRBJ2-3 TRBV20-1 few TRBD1 CSARGPGQSTDTQYF TGCAGTGCTAGAGGACCGGGACAGAGCACAGATACGCAGTATTTT
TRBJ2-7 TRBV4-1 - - CASSQEEGLGIYEQYF TGCGCCAGCAGCCAAGAAGAGGGACTCGGGATCTACGAGCAGTACTTC
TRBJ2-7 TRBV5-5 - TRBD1 CASSPGRTGHYEQYF TGTGCCAGCAGCCCAGGCCGGACAGGGCATTACGAGCAGTACTTC
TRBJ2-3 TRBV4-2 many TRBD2 CASSQDPGLAGTDTQYF TGTGCCAGCAGCCAGGACCCGGGACTAGCGGGCACAGATACGCAGTATTTT